The rows below give T cell receptor beta chains drawn from one sample of a study of shared clonotypes between healthy human individuals. The protocol was immunoSEQ multiplex PCR, while the TCRdb copy is restricted to in-frame clones and leaves out a portion. The sample lists hundreds of thousands of clones; approximately 95% were seen once. The specimen was naive CD4+ T cells sorted from blood. The receptors originated from a woman under 40 in good health. The CDR3 runs from the conserved cysteine through the conserved F or W. A D gene is named only where the DNA matches it firmly. The size field is filled for only some rows; it gives once, few, many or a size class.

d_call: TRBD1; v_call: TRBV28; j_call: TRBJ1-5; clone_size: -; cdr3_nt: TGTGCCAGCGGTAATACAGGGGAGGATCAGCCCCAGCATTTT; cdr3_aa: CASGNTGEDQPQHF
d_call: -; v_call: TRBV11-2; j_call: TRBJ2-1; clone_size: -; cdr3_nt: TGTGCCAGCAGCTTACTTTCTAGCAGTGACTACAATGAGCAGTTCTTC; cdr3_aa: CASSLLSSSDYNEQFF
d_call: -; v_call: TRBV10-2; j_call: TRBJ2-2; clone_size: -; cdr3_nt: TGCGCCAGCAGTGTTCAACAATTAAACACCGGGGAGCTGTTTTTT; cdr3_aa: CASSVQQLNTGELFF
d_call: TRBD1; v_call: TRBV4-2; j_call: TRBJ2-7; clone_size: -; cdr3_nt: TGTGCCAGCAGCCACGACAGGGTTAACTACGAGCAGTACTTC; cdr3_aa: CASSHDRVNYEQYF
d_call: -; v_call: TRBV28; j_call: TRBJ2-3; clone_size: -; cdr3_nt: TGTGCCAGCAGTCAAGGCAGATACACAGATACGCAGTATTTT; cdr3_aa: CASSQGRYTDTQYF
d_call: -; v_call: TRBV28; j_call: TRBJ2-2; clone_size: -; cdr3_nt: TGTGCCAGCCGACAAGGTCCTACCGGGGAGCTGTTTTTT; cdr3_aa: CASRQGPTGELFF
d_call: TRBD1; v_call: TRBV6-5; j_call: TRBJ1-4; clone_size: -; cdr3_nt: TGTGCCAGCAGTTACGGTGGACAGGGTGGGGAAAAACTGTTTTTT; cdr3_aa: CASSYGGQGGEKLFF
d_call: -; v_call: TRBV6-1; j_call: TRBJ2-2; clone_size: -; cdr3_nt: TGTGCCAGCAGTGAAGTAGCAGGGTATGGATGGTTATCCGGGGAGCTGTTTTTT; cdr3_aa: CASSEVAGYGWLSGELFF
d_call: -; v_call: TRBV5-1; j_call: TRBJ2-1; clone_size: -; cdr3_nt: TGCGCCAGCAGCTTACCGGGACCCTCTCAGTTCTTC; cdr3_aa: CASSLPGPSQFF
d_call: -; v_call: TRBV29-1; j_call: TRBJ1-5; clone_size: -; cdr3_nt: TGCAGCGTCGGAGGGGGTAATCAGCCCCAGCATTTT; cdr3_aa: CSVGGGNQPQHF
d_call: -; v_call: TRBV6-6; j_call: TRBJ2-2; clone_size: -; cdr3_nt: TGTGCCAGCAGTTTAGTCCAGCCGGGGACCGGGGAGCTGTTTTTT; cdr3_aa: CASSLVQPGTGELFF
d_call: TRBD1; v_call: TRBV6-1; j_call: TRBJ1-5; clone_size: -; cdr3_nt: TGTGCCAGCAGCTTACGGACAGGGGGCAATCAGCCCCAGCATTTT; cdr3_aa: CASSLRTGGNQPQHF
d_call: -; v_call: TRBV18; j_call: TRBJ1-3; clone_size: -; cdr3_nt: TGTGCCAGCTCACCACCGGGGGTGCGTTCTGGAAACACCATATATTTT; cdr3_aa: CASSPPGVRSGNTIYF
d_call: TRBD2; v_call: TRBV9; j_call: TRBJ2-4; clone_size: -; cdr3_nt: TGTGCCAGCAGCGTAGGGCTAGCGGGAGGGGGGAACATTCAGTACTTC; cdr3_aa: CASSVGLAGGGNIQYF
d_call: -; v_call: TRBV27; j_call: TRBJ1-4; clone_size: -; cdr3_nt: TGTGCCAGCAGCGCCTATACTGGGGGCGCGAGGGAAAAACTGTTTTTT; cdr3_aa: CASSAYTGGAREKLFF
d_call: -; v_call: TRBV27; j_call: TRBJ2-2; clone_size: once; cdr3_nt: TGTGCCAGCAGTTTAGCCGGGTTCGCCGGGGAGCTGTTTTTT; cdr3_aa: CASSLAGFAGELFF
d_call: -; v_call: TRBV27; j_call: TRBJ2-7; clone_size: -; cdr3_nt: TGTGCCAGCAGGGGTTGGGGGGCGGACGAGCAGTACTTC; cdr3_aa: CASRGWGADEQYF
d_call: -; v_call: TRBV10-2; j_call: TRBJ2-7; clone_size: -; cdr3_nt: TGCGCCAGCAAGGACACCGGACTACGCGAGCAGTACTTC; cdr3_aa: CASKDTGLREQYF
d_call: -; v_call: TRBV6-5; j_call: TRBJ2-1; clone_size: -; cdr3_nt: TGTGCCAGCAGTTACTCGGAGTTGTACAATGAGCAGTTCTTC; cdr3_aa: CASSYSELYNEQFF